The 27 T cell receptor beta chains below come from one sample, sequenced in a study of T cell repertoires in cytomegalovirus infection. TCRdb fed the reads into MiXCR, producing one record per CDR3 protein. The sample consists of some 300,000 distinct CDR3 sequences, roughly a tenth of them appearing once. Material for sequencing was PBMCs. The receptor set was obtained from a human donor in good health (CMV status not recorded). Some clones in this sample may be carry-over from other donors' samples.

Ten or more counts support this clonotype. Here the CDR3 DNA reads TGTGCCAGCCGACTAGCGGGGGGTCTCACGAGCTCCTACAATGAGCAGTTCTTC. This gives the protein CASRLAGGLTSSYNEQFF. The V call is TRBV27, the J call TRBJ2-1; 13 positions agree with TRBD2. V shed 8 bases, J shed 0 bases, and the junction held 10 bases outside the gene matches. The CDR3 totals 18 residues. The germline gives CDR1 MNHEY, CDR2 SMNVEV (reference sequence).

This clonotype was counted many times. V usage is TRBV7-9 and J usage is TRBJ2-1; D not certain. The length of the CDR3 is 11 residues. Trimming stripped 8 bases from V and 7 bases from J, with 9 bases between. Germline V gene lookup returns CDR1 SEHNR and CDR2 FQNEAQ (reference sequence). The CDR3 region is CASEYVNEQFF. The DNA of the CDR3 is TGTGCCAGCGAATACGTTAATGAGCAGTTCTTC.

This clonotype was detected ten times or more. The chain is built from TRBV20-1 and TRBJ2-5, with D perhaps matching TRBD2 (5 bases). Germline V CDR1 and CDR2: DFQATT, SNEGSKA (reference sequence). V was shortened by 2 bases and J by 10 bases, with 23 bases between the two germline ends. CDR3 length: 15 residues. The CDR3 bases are TGCAGTGCTAGAATTGAACTAGTTGGATTAGAGGGCCAGTACTTC. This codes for CSARIELVGLEGQYF.

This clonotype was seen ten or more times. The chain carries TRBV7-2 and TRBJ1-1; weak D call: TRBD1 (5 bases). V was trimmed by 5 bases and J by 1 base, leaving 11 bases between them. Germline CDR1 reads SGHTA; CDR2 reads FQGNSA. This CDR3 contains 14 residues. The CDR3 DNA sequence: TGTGCCAGCAGCCCCGGGACCGCGAACACTGAAGCTTTCTTT. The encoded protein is CASSPGTANTEAFF.

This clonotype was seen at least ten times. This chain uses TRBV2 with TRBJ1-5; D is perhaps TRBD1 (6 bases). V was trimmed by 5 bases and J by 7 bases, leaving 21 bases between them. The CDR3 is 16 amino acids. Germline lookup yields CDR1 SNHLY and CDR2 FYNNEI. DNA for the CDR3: TGTGCCAGCAGTAATTTTGAGGGAACGGGGGGCCAGCCCCAGCATTTT. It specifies CASSNFEGTGGQPQHF.

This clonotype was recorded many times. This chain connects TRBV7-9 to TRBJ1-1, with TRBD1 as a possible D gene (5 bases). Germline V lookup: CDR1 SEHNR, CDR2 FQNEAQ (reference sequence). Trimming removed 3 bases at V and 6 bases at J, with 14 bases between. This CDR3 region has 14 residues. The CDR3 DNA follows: TGTGCCAGCAGCTTGTCCTCGGGGGGGGCTGAAGCTTTCTTT. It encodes CASSLSSGGAEAFF.

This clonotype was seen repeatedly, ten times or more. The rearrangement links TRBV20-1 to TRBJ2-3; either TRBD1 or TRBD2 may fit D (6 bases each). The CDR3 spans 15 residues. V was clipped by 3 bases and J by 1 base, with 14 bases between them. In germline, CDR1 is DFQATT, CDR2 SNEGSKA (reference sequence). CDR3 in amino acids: CSASARRGRTDTQYF. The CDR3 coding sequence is TGCAGTGCTAGCGCCCGCCGGGGGCGCACAGATACGCAGTATTTT.

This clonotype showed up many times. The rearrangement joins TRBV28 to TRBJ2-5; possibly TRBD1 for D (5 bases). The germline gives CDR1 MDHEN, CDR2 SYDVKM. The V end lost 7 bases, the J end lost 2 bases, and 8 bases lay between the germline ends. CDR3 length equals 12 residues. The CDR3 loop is CASKTAQETQYF. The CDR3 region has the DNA TGTGCCAGCAAGACAGCTCAAGAGACCCAGTACTTC. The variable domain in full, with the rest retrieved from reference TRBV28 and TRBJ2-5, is DVKVTQSSRYLVKRTGEKVFLECVQDMDHENMFWYRQDPGLGLRLIYFSYDVKMKEKGDIPEGYSVSREKKERFSLILESASTNQTSMYLCASKTAQETQYFGPGTRLLVL.

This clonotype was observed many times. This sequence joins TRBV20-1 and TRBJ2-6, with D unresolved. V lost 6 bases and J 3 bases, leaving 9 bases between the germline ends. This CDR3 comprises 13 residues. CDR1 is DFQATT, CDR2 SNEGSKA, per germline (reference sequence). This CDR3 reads CSARPGGANVLTF. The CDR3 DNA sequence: TGCAGTGCCAGACCCGGTGGGGCCAACGTCCTGACTTTC.

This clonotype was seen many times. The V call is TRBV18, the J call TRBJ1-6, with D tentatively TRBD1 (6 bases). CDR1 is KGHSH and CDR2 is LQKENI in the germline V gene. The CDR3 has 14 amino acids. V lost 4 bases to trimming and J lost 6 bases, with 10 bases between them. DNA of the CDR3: TGTGCCAGCTCACTCAACAGGGCTAATTCACCCCTCCACTTT. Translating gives CASSLNRANSPLHF.

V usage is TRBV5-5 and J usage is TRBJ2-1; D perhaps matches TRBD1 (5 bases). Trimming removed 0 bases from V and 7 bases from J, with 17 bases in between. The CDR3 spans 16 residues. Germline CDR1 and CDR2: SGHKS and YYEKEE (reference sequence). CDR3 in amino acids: CASSLEAGSSLNEQFF. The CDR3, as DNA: TGTGCCAGCAGCTTGGAGGCAGGGTCGTCGTTGAATGAGCAGTTCTTC.

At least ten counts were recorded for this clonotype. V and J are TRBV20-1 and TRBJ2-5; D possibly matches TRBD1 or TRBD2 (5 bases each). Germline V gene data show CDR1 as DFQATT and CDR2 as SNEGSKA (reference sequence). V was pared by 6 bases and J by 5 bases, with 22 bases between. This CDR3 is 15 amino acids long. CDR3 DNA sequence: TGCAGTGCCCGGGGCGCGCGCGCGAGTCCCGAGACCCAGTACTTC. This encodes CSARGARASPETQYF.

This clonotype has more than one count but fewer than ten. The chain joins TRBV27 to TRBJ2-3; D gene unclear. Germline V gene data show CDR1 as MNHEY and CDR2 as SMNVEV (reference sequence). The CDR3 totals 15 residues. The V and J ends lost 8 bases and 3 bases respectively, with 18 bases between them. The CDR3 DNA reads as TGTGCCAGCCGAATTCTGGGGTCGAGTACAGATACGCAGTATTTT. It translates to CASRILGSSTDTQYF.

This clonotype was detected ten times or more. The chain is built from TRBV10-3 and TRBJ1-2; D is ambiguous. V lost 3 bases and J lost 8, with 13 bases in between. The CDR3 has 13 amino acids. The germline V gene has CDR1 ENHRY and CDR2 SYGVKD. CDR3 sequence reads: CAISEEGYQGYTF. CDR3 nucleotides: TGTGCCATCAGTGAAGAAGGGTATCAGGGCTACACCTTC.

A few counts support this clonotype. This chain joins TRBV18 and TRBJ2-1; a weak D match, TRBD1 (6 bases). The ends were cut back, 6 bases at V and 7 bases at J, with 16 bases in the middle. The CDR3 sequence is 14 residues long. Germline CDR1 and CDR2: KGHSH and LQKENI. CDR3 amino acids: CASSDVGGMNEQFF. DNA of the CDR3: TGTGCCAGCTCGGACGTAGGGGGTATGAATGAGCAGTTCTTC.

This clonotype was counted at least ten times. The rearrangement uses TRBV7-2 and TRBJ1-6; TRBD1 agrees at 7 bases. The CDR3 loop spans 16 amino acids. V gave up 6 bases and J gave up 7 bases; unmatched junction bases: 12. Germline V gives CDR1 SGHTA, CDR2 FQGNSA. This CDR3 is CASREGGGFGNSPLHF. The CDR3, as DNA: TGTGCCAGCAGAGAGGGAGGGGGCTTTGGAAATTCACCCCTCCACTTT. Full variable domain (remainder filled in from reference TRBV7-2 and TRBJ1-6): GAGVSQSPSNKVTEKGKDVELRCDPISGHTALYWYRQSLGQGLEFLIYFQGNSAPDKSGLPSDRFSAERTGGSVSTLTIQRTQQEDSAVYLCASREGGGFGNSPLHFGNGTRLTVT.

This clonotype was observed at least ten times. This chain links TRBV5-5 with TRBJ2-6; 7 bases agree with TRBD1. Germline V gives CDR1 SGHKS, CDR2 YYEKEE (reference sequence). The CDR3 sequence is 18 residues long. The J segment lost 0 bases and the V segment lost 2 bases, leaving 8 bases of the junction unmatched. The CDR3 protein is CASSLVRDSNSGANVLTF. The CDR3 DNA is TGTGCCAGCAGCTTAGTCCGGGACAGTAACTCTGGGGCCAACGTCCTGACTTTC.

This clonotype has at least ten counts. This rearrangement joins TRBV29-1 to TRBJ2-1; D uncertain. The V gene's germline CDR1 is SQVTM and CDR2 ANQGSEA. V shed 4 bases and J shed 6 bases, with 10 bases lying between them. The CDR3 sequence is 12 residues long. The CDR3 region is CSVGSAVNEQFF. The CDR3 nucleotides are TGCAGCGTTGGAAGTGCTGTCAATGAGCAGTTCTTC.

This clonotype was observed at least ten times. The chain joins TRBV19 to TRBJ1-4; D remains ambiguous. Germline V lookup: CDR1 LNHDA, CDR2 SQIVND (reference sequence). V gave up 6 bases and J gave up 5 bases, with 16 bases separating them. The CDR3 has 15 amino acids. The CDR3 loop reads CASSVSLGRNEKLFF. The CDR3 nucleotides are TGTGCCAGTAGCGTATCACTGGGTCGGAATGAAAAACTGTTTTTT.

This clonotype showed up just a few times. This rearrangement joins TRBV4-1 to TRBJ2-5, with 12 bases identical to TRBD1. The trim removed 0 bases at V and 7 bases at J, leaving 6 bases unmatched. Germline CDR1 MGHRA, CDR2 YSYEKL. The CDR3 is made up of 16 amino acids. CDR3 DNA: TGCGCCAGCAGCCAAGATGGGACAGGGGGCTACGGGACCCAGTACTTC. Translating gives CASSQDGTGGYGTQYF.

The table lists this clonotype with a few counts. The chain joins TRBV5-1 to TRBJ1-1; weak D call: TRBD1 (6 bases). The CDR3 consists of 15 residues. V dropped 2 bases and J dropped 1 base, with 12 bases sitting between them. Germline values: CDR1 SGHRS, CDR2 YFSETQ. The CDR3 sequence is CASSFLGHQNTEAFF. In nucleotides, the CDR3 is TGCGCCAGCAGCTTCCTGGGACACCAGAACACTGAAGCTTTCTTT.

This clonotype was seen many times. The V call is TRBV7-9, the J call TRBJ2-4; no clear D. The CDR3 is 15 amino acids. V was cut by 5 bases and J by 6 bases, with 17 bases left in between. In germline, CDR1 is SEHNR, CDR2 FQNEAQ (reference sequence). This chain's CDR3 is CASSPSDGRRNIQYF. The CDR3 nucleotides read TGTGCCAGCAGCCCGAGTGATGGCAGGCGAAACATTCAGTACTTC.

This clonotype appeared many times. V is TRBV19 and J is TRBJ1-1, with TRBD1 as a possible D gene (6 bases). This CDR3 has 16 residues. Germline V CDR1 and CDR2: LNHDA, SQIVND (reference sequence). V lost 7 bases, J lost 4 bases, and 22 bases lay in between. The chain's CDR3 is CASNSGTRASLTEAFF. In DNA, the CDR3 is TGTGCCAGTAATTCGGGGACACGGGCGTCCCTCACTGAAGCTTTCTTT.

CDR3 residues: CSAAGGPNTEAFF. The CDR3 DNA sequence: TGCAGCGCCGCAGGGGGTCCGAACACTGAAGCTTTCTTT. The chain couples TRBV29-1 to TRBJ1-1; 7 positions agree with TRBD1. The V gene end was trimmed by 7 bases and the J gene end by 1 base; junction bases not matched to a gene: 6. This CDR3 spans 13 amino acids. The germline gives CDR1 SQVTM, CDR2 ANQGSEA.

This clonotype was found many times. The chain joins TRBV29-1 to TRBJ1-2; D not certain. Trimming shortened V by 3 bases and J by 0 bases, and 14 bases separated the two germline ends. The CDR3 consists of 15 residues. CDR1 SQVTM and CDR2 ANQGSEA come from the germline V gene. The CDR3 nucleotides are TGCAGCGTTGATCTTGTAGGGAAGGCTAACTATGGCTACACCTTC. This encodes CSVDLVGKANYGYTF.

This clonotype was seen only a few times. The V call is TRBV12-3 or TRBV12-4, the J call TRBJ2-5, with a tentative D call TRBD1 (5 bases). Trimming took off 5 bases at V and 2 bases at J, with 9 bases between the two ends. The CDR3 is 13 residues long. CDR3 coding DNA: TGTGCCAGCAGTCAAAGGGGTCAAGAGACCCAGTACTTC. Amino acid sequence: CASSQRGQETQYF.

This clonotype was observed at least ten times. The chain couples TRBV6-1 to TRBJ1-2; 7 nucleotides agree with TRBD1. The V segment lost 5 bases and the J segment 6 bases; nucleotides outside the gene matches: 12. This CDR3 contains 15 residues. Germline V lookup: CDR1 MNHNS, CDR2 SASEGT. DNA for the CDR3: TGTGCCAGCAGTCGCCGTCGGGCAGGGGGGAATGGCTACACCTTC. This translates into CASSRRRAGGNGYTF.